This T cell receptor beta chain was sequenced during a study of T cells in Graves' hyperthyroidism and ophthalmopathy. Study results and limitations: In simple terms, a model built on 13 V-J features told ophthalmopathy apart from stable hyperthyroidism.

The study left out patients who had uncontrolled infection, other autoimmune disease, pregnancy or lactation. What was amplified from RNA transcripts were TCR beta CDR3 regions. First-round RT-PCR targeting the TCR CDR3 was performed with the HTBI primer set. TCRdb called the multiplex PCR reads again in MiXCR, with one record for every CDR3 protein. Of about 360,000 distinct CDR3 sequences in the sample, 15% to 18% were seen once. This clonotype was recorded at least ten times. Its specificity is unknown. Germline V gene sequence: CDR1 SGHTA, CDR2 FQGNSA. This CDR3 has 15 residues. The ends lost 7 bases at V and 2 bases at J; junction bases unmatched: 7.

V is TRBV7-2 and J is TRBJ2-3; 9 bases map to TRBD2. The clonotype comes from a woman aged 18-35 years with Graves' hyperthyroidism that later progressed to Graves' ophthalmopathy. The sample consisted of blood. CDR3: CASTAGGIYTDTQYF. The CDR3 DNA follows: TGTGCCAGCACAGCGGGAGGCATCTACACAGATACGCAGTATTTT.